Listed here are 26 T cell receptor beta chains from one sample, sequenced in a study of blood T cell repertoires in COVID-19. Here immunoSEQ multiplex PCR was the method, and the copy in TCRdb shows in-frame clones only, minus some. The sample carries 150,000 to 200,000 clones, roughly 87% recorded once. What was sequenced was PBMCs or T cells enriched from blood (not recorded which). The receptors here all came from a man aged 45 to 65 who had recovered from COVID-19.

This rearrangement joins TRBV20-1 to TRBJ2-3, with D tentatively TRBD2 (5 bases). Germline CDR1 and CDR2: DFQATT and SNEGSKA (reference sequence). V shed 3 bases and J shed 1 base, with 11 bases lying between them. The CDR3 is 14 amino acids. The CDR3 region is CSASDSARTDTQYF. CDR3 nucleotides: TGCAGTGCTAGTGATAGCGCCCGCACAGATACGCAGTATTTT.

The chain uses TRBV5-1 and TRBJ2-1, with 11 nucleotides matching TRBD2. V gave up 4 bases and J gave up 8 bases; unmatched junction bases: 11. This CDR3 comprises 16 residues. The germline V gene encodes CDR1 SGHRS and CDR2 YFSETQ. CDR3 protein: CASSKFTSGSNDEQFF. The CDR3 DNA sequence: TGCGCCAGCAGCAAATTCACTAGCGGGAGTAACGATGAGCAGTTCTTC.

Concerning this clone itself: The sample carries other DNA sequences with the same CDR3. The J gene is TRBJ1-1, the V gene TRBV5-1; the D is unclear. The CDR3 covers 14 residues. V was clipped by 0 bases and J by 2 bases, with 8 bases between them. CDR1 is SGHRS, CDR2 YFSETQ, per germline. This chain's CDR3 is CASSLAGGNTEAFF. CDR3 bases: TGCGCCAGCAGCTTGGCCGGCGGTAACACTGAAGCTTTCTTT.

The V call is TRBV28, the J call TRBJ2-1, with 10 bases that match TRBD1. Germline V gene sequence: CDR1 MDHEN, CDR2 SYDVKM. The length of the CDR3 is 16 residues. Unmatched junction bases numbered 2, after V lost 3 bases and J lost 0 bases. The CDR3 sequence is CASSFRDRGSYNEQFF. The DNA of the CDR3 is TGTGCCAGCAGTTTCCGGGACAGGGGCTCCTACAATGAGCAGTTCTTC.

Here the CDR3 DNA reads TGTGCCAGCAGCGACAGGGGCCAGAACACCGGGGAGCTGTTTTTT. Amino acid sequence: CASSDRGQNTGELFF. The chain couples TRBV5-4 to TRBJ2-2, with 8 bases aligning to TRBD1. CDR3 size: 15 residues. Germline-derived CDR1 and CDR2 are SGHNT and YYREEE (reference sequence). V lost 4 bases and J lost 1; bases outside the gene matches: 3.

The genes are TRBV18 and TRBJ2-2, with a tentative D call TRBD2 (6 bases). V shed 3 bases and J shed 0 bases, with 14 bases lying between them. The CDR3 extends over 17 amino acids. Looked up from germline, CDR1 is KGHSH and CDR2 is LQKENI. The CDR3 spells CASSPSAGRPNTGELFF. As DNA, the CDR3 is TGTGCCAGCTCACCCTCCGCGGGGCGGCCGAACACCGGGGAGCTGTTTTTT.

CDR3 loop: CASSLSGTGILNSPLHF. CDR3 bases: TGTGCCAGCTCCCTCTCCGGGACAGGGATCTTAAATTCACCCCTCCACTTT. This chain connects TRBV18 to TRBJ1-6; 9 nucleotides agree with TRBD1. With V trimmed by 6 bases and J by 7 bases, 13 bases remained unmatched. Germline V CDR1 and CDR2: KGHSH, LQKENI. The CDR3 consists of 17 residues.

V is TRBV27 and J is TRBJ1-4; D is perhaps TRBD1 (6 bases). Looked up from germline, CDR1 is MNHEY and CDR2 is SMNVEV (reference sequence). This CDR3 contains 17 residues. V was pared by 5 bases and J by 2 bases, with 18 bases between. CDR3 loop: CASSKLQGATTNEKLFF. The CDR3 nucleotides are TGTGCCAGCAGTAAGCTACAGGGAGCTACCACTAATGAAAAACTGTTTTTT.

The V call is TRBV28, the J call TRBJ2-1; a weak D match, TRBD2 (6 bases). CDR3 length: 14 residues. With 3 bases removed from V and 7 bases from J, the gap between germline ends came to 13 bases. Germline V gene sequence: CDR1 MDHEN, CDR2 SYDVKM. This chain's CDR3 is CASSFGGLGNEQFF. The CDR3, as DNA: TGTGCCAGCAGTTTCGGGGGTTTAGGGAATGAGCAGTTCTTC.

The chain employs TRBV13 and TRBJ2-6, with D unclear. The CDR3 consists of 13 residues. The V end lost 5 bases, the J end lost 0 bases, and 2 bases lay between the germline ends. The germline V gene encodes CDR1 PRHDT and CDR2 FYEKMQ (reference sequence). The CDR3 region has the DNA TGTGCCAGCAGCCTCTCTGGGGCCAACGTCCTGACTTTC. The encoded protein is CASSLSGANVLTF.

The rearrangement uses TRBV6-5 and TRBJ1-5; the D is unclear. V was trimmed by 7 bases and J by 2 bases, leaving 12 bases between them. Per the germline V gene, CDR1 is MNHEY and CDR2 is SVGAGI. CDR3 length: 14 amino acids. CDR3 DNA sequence: TGTGCCAGCAACCTCCTGGGAGGCAATCAGCCCCAGCATTTT. This codes for CASNLLGGNQPQHF.

The chain's CDR3 is CASSSTGNEKLFF. CDR3 nucleotides: TGCGCCAGCAGCTCAACAGGGAATGAAAAACTGTTTTTT. V usage is TRBV5-1 and J usage is TRBJ1-4; maybe TRBD1 (6 bases). The CDR3 extends over 13 amino acids. Deletions cut 3 bases from V and 5 bases from J, with 8 bases between. The germline V gene has CDR1 SGHRS and CDR2 YFSETQ.

The genes are TRBV5-1 and TRBJ2-7; 8 bases map to TRBD1. The CDR3 runs 16 residues. The trim removed 0 bases at V and 2 bases at J, leaving 7 bases unmatched. Germline V gene sequence: CDR1 SGHRS, CDR2 YFSETQ. The CDR3 DNA reads as TGCGCCAGCAGCTTGGAAAGACAGGGGACAACCTACGAGCAGTACTTC. Amino acids: CASSLERQGTTYEQYF.

The chain links TRBV7-8 to TRBJ1-4; the match to TRBD1 covers 9 bases. This CDR3 comprises 15 residues. V lost 5 bases and J lost 7; bases outside the gene matches: 8. Germline CDR1 SGHVS, CDR2 FQNEAQ. CDR3 nucleotides: TGTGCCAGCAGCCCGGGACAGGGTTTTTCTGAAAAACTGTTTTTT. Its translation: CASSPGQGFSEKLFF.

Only a few counts were recorded for this clone. This rearrangement joins TRBV28 to TRBJ1-5, with D perhaps matching TRBD1 (6 bases). CDR3 length: 15 amino acids. V shed 2 bases and J shed 2 bases, with 10 bases lying between them. CDR1 and CDR2 (germline): MDHEN, SYDVKM. This chain's CDR3 is CASSLEGVGNQPQHF. The CDR3 coding sequence is TGTGCCAGCAGTTTAGAGGGGGTTGGCAATCAGCCCCAGCATTTT.

V and J are TRBV3-1 (or the pseudogene TRBV3-2) and TRBJ1-1, with TRBD1 matching 8 bases. From germline, CDR1 is LGHDT and CDR2 YNNKEL (reference sequence). V was clipped by 5 bases and J by 6 bases; unmatched bases: 8. The CDR3 runs 14 residues. As DNA, the CDR3 is TGTGCCAGCAGCTTTGGACAGGGAGGTTCTGAAGCTTTCTTT. The encoded protein is CASSFGQGGSEAFF.

This clone was observed a few times. The chain joins TRBV29-1 to TRBJ2-2; 8 bases match TRBD2. This CDR3 contains 13 residues. Germline V gene lookup returns CDR1 SQVTM and CDR2 ANQGSEA. J was trimmed by 4 bases and V by 6 bases; bases with no gene match: 4. CDR3 nucleotides: TGCAGCGTGCTAGCGGGTGGCACCGGGGAGCTGTTTTTT. Protein: CSVLAGGTGELFF.

This rearrangement joins TRBV28 to TRBJ1-1; D is unresolved. There are 12 residues in the CDR3. The V gene's germline CDR1 is MDHEN and CDR2 SYDVKM. Trimming stripped 8 bases from V and 5 bases from J, with 12 bases between. The CDR3 sequence: CASGLGGTEAFF. The CDR3 DNA sequence: TGTGCCAGCGGCCTGGGCGGGACTGAAGCTTTCTTT.

The J gene is TRBJ2-7, the V gene TRBV19, with a weak D call TRBD1 (5 bases). Germline CDR1 is LNHDA and CDR2 is SQIVND (reference sequence). CDR3 length: 14 amino acids. V was clipped by 5 bases and J by 0 bases, with 11 bases between them. CDR3 residues: CASSSRQSSYEQYF. CDR3 coding DNA: TGTGCCAGTAGTTCTAGACAGAGCTCCTACGAGCAGTACTTC.

The chain employs TRBV2 and TRBJ1-1; D gene uncertain. V lost 0 bases to trimming and J lost 4 bases, with 12 bases between them. This CDR3 spans 15 amino acids. Germline V gene data show CDR1 as SNHLY and CDR2 as FYNNEI. The CDR3 DNA reads as TGTGCCAGCAGTGAAGCGCTTCTGGTACTCACTGAAGCTTTCTTT. Amino acid sequence: CASSEALLVLTEAFF.

This clone was found a few times. Other DNA sequences in the same sample also yield this CDR3. The V call is TRBV18, the J call TRBJ1-1, with D possibly being TRBD1 (6 bases). This CDR3 spans 13 amino acids. Germline-derived CDR1 and CDR2 are KGHSH and LQKENI. Trimming pared 3 bases from V and 1 base from J, leaving 6 bases between. CDR3 coding DNA: TGTGCCAGCTCACCGGGGGCGAACACTGAAGCTTTCTTT. Translation: CASSPGANTEAFF.

V gene TRBV7-3 combines with J gene TRBJ2-5; 8 bases are a match to TRBD1. Germline V gene data show CDR1 as SGHTA and CDR2 as FQGTGA. V shed 5 bases and J 5 bases; nucleotides not matched to a gene: 7. The length of the CDR3 is 14 residues. CDR3 region: CASSQQGAEETQYF. The CDR3 DNA is TGTGCCAGCAGCCAGCAGGGGGCGGAGGAGACCCAGTACTTC. Full variable domain (outside the CDR3, taken from reference TRBV7-3 and TRBJ2-5): GAGVSQTPSNKVTEKGKYVELRCDPISGHTALYWYRQSLGQGPEFLIYFQGTGAADDSGLPNDRFFAVRPEGSVSTLKIQRTERGDSAVYLCASSQQGAEETQYFGPGTRLLVL.

The rearrangement links TRBV7-2 to TRBJ2-3, with D possibly matching TRBD2 (6 bases). Trimming pared 3 bases from V and 0 bases from J, leaving 10 bases between. The CDR3 loop spans 15 amino acids. Germline values: CDR1 SGHTA, CDR2 FQGNSA. CDR3 coding DNA: TGTGCCAGCAGCTTCCTCGGGAGTAGCACAGATACGCAGTATTTT. As protein: CASSFLGSSTDTQYF.

The V call is TRBV4-2, the J call TRBJ2-1, with 8 bases that match TRBD2. V dropped 4 bases and J dropped 7; count of bases not matched to a gene: 3. Germline V gene sequence: CDR1 LGHNA, CDR2 YNFKEQ. This CDR3 is 13 amino acids long. The CDR3 DNA sequence: TGTGCCAGCAGCCGGGGACTAGTGAATGAGCAGTTCTTC. It encodes CASSRGLVNEQFF.

This clone was recorded once. The chain combines TRBV19 with TRBJ1-2, with TRBD1 matching over 8 bases. The trim removed 4 bases at V and 5 bases at J, leaving 6 bases unmatched. Germline V gene lookup returns CDR1 LNHDA and CDR2 SQIVND (reference sequence). This CDR3 is 14 amino acids long. CDR3 bases: TGTGCCAGTAGTACCTCAGGGGGCGAATATGGCTACACCTTC. Amino acid sequence: CASSTSGGEYGYTF.

The chain couples TRBV7-9 to TRBJ1-2; no reliable D call. The CDR3 sequence is 12 residues long. V was clipped by 5 bases and J by 5 bases, with 9 bases between them. Germline CDR1 and CDR2: SEHNR and FQNEAQ (reference sequence). CDR3 DNA sequence: TGTGCCAGCAGCGGTGGAGATTATGGCTACACCTTC. Amino acid sequence: CASSGGDYGYTF.